The clone carrying this TCR beta chain was detected only a few times. This CDR3 region has 17 residues. J gave up 6 bases and V 5 bases, and 12 bases lay outside the gene matches. Germline V gene lookup returns CDR1 SGHTA and CDR2 FQGNSA. The sample originates from a study of T-cell memory formation after mild COVID-19. TCRdb recomputed calls from the 5' RACE reads with MiXCR, one row per CDR3 protein. The data show 200,000 to 250,000 distinct CDR3 sequences, approximately 10% seen once. The sequenced material came from PBMCs or a T cell subset sorted from them (not recorded which). The chain uses TRBV7-2 and TRBJ1-6; 8 nucleotides agree with TRBD1. The sequence came from a man between 18 and 29 years old who had mild COVID-19 (a few samples of this study predate the infection). Cell type and time point are not known. CDR3 amino acids: CASSPTRTGTVNSPLHF. Here the CDR3 DNA reads TGTGCCAGCAGCCCCACCCGGACAGGGACCGTTAATTCACCCCTCCACTTT. The full variable domain, its missing parts supplied by reference TRBV7-2 and TRBJ1-6, is GAGVSQSPSNKVTEKGKDVELRCDPISGHTALYWYRQSLGQGLEFLIYFQGNSAPDKSGLPSDRFSAERTGGSVSTLTIQRTQQEDSAVYLCASSPTRTGTVNSPLHFGNGTRLTVT.